Listed here are 29 T cell receptor beta chains from one sample, sequenced in a study of T cell responses to AZD1222 COVID-19 vaccine (dated by TCRdb to 2020 to 2022). The time point label for this specimen denotes: baseline before first vaccination. The method behind the library was the immunoSEQ multiplex PCR assay. TCRdb obtained this table from immuneACCESS and retained in-frame rearrangements with V and J assigned. These tables miss some clones; where compared with another copy, unresolved V genes account for less than half of the shortfall, and the remainder is unexplained. Present in this sample are some 150,000 clones, 80% to 95% of which were seen just once. The top ten clones comprise 4% to 5.5% of the sample. The material was peripheral blood, obtained on day 0 of AZD1222 vaccination. Every receptor here comes from an adult in good health.

The chain recombines TRBV7-2 with TRBJ1-5; no definite D call. V lost 1 base and J lost 2, with 9 bases in between. This CDR3 contains 15 residues. Germline-derived CDR1 and CDR2 are SGHTA and FQGNSA. This CDR3 is CASSLGGGRNQPQHF. The CDR3 DNA reads TGTGCCAGCAGCTTAGGAGGAGGTCGCAATCAGCCCCAGCATTTT.

A few counts support this clone. This chain links TRBV11-2 with TRBJ2-1; 8 bases align to TRBD2. Germline trimming cut 1 base from V and 8 bases from J; bases unmatched to any gene: 7. There are 15 residues in the CDR3. CDR1 is SGHAT and CDR2 is FQNNGV in the germline V gene. The DNA of the CDR3 is TGTGCCAGCAGCTTAGTAACGGGGGGGATGGATGAGCAGTTCTTC. It yields the protein CASSLVTGGMDEQFF.

V and J are TRBV5-6 and TRBJ2-3; maybe TRBD2 (6 bases). Trimming left V 4 bases short and J 6 bases short, with 12 bases between. Germline V lookup: CDR1 SGHDT, CDR2 YYEEEE. The CDR3 runs to 13 residues. CDR3 region: CASSRRGSDTQYF. The CDR3 coding sequence is TGTGCCAGCAGCCGGAGGGGTAGTGATACGCAGTATTTT.

This chain connects TRBV27 to TRBJ1-1; 8 bases map to TRBD1. Unmatched junction bases numbered 6, after V lost 4 bases and J lost 8 bases. The CDR3 loop spans 13 amino acids. Germline V gene sequence: CDR1 MNHEY, CDR2 SMNVEV (reference sequence). In nucleotides, the CDR3 is TGTGCCAGCAGTTCCTACAGGGGGGGGGAAGCTTTCTTT. This codes for CASSSYRGGEAFF.

V usage is TRBV5-6 and J usage is TRBJ2-2, with D maybe TRBD2 (6 bases). Trimming left V 0 bases short and J 7 bases short, with 13 bases between. CDR3 length: 15 residues. Germline V gene sequence: CDR1 SGHDT, CDR2 YYEEEE. The CDR3 loop reads CASSLEGGDGGELFF. The DNA for the CDR3 is TGTGCCAGCAGCTTGGAAGGAGGGGATGGCGGGGAGCTGTTTTTT.

V and J are TRBV28 and TRBJ2-5, with D tentatively TRBD1 (7 bases). This CDR3 region has 14 residues. V lost 3 bases and J lost 5, with 13 bases in between. Germline loops: CDR1 MDHEN, CDR2 SYDVKM. In DNA, the CDR3 is TGTGCCAGCAGTTTCGGAGGGGGCGTCGAGACCCAGTACTTC. It translates to CASSFGGGVETQYF.

V gene TRBV16 combines with J gene TRBJ2-3; D remains ambiguous. V lost 7 bases, J lost 3 bases, and 14 bases lay in between. The CDR3 has 14 residues. Germline CDR1 is KGHSY and CDR2 is FQNENV. CDR3 region: CASTPGQLTDTQYF. Written as DNA, the CDR3 is TGTGCCAGCACCCCCGGGCAGTTGACAGATACGCAGTATTTT.

The J gene is TRBJ1-2, the V gene TRBV28; 11 positions agree with TRBD1. From germline, CDR1 is MDHEN and CDR2 SYDVKM. This CDR3 has 17 amino acids. J was trimmed by 5 bases and V by 1 base; bases with no gene match: 9. The CDR3 protein is CASSLFGTGGLSYGYTF. DNA for the CDR3: TGTGCCAGCAGTTTATTCGGGACAGGGGGGTTGAGTTATGGCTACACCTTC.

The chain is built from TRBV20-1 and TRBJ2-1, with a weak D call TRBD2 (5 bases). In germline, CDR1 is DFQATT, CDR2 SNEGSKA (reference sequence). The CDR3 covers 11 residues. V dropped 1 base and J dropped 9 bases, with 7 bases sitting between them. DNA for the CDR3: TGCAGTGCTAGAGCGGGAAGTGAGCAGTTCTTC. Amino acid sequence: CSARAGSEQFF.

This rearrangement joins TRBV6-5 to TRBJ1-1; 7 positions agree with TRBD1. Trimming at V came to 6 bases and at J to 1 base, leaving 5 bases not matched to a gene. This CDR3 region has 14 residues. Looked up from germline, CDR1 is MNHEY and CDR2 is SVGAGI. DNA of the CDR3: TGTGCCAGCAGGATCGGGACAGAGAACACTGAAGCTTTCTTT. Translating gives CASRIGTENTEAFF.

This rearrangement joins TRBV28 to TRBJ1-3, with 12 bases that match TRBD1. V dropped 2 bases and J dropped 3; count of bases not matched to a gene: 5. Germline assignment: CDR1 MDHEN and CDR2 SYDVKM. CDR3 length: 17 residues. CDR3: CASSLPGQGAGGNTIYF. CDR3 nucleotide sequence: TGTGCCAGCAGTTTACCGGGACAGGGGGCAGGTGGAAACACCATATATTTT.

This rearrangement joins TRBV2 to TRBJ2-7; 9 bases line up with TRBD1. Germline V gene sequence: CDR1 SNHLY, CDR2 FYNNEI. The CDR3 is 17 amino acids. The J segment lost 4 bases and the V segment lost 3 bases, leaving 13 bases of the junction unmatched. CDR3 in DNA: TGTGCCAGCAGTGAGGCCCCTATGGGACAGGGTATTTACGAGCAGTACTTC. Residues: CASSEAPMGQGIYEQYF. Filled out from reference TRBV2 and TRBJ2-7, the complete variable domain reads EPEVTQTPSHQVTQMGQEVILRCVPISNHLYFYWYRQILGQKVEFLVSFYNNEISEKSEIFDDQFSVERPDGSNFTLKIRSTKLEDSAMYFCASSEAPMGQGIYEQYFGPGTRLTVT.

This clone appeared a single time. The chain recombines TRBV28 with TRBJ1-1, with D perhaps matching TRBD1 (6 bases). Germline V gene lookup returns CDR1 MDHEN and CDR2 SYDVKM. Trimming removed 5 bases at V and 11 bases at J, with 12 bases between. The CDR3 is 11 residues long. The chain's CDR3 is CASSTTGFAFF. The CDR3 region has the DNA TGTGCCAGCAGTACTACAGGGTTTGCTTTCTTT.

J is TRBJ2-3 and V is TRBV2, with 12 nucleotides matching TRBD2. The CDR3 is 18 amino acids. The J segment lost 1 base and the V segment lost 3 bases, leaving 8 bases of the junction unmatched. Germline V gene sequence: CDR1 SNHLY, CDR2 FYNNEI. The CDR3 reads CASSEPSGGVLGTDTQYF. The DNA for the CDR3 is TGTGCCAGCAGTGAGCCTAGCGGGGGGGTTCTTGGCACAGATACGCAGTATTTT.

V usage is TRBV6-4 and J usage is TRBJ1-5; TRBD1 aligns across 9 bases. The CDR3 runs to 15 residues. CDR1 is MRHNA and CDR2 is SNTAGT in the germline V gene. J was trimmed by 7 bases and V by 6 bases; bases with no gene match: 10. The CDR3 nucleotides read TGTGCCAGCAGCCCAAACAGGGGGCGCGGACAGCCCCAGCATTTT. Translated: CASSPNRGRGQPQHF.

V usage is TRBV5-1 and J usage is TRBJ1-6; TRBD1 might be the D (6 bases). The germline gives CDR1 SGHRS, CDR2 YFSETQ. Trimming shortened V by 4 bases and J by 8 bases, and 13 bases separated the two germline ends. The CDR3 covers 14 residues. CDR3 in DNA: TGCGCCAGCAGCCTGGACAGATGGGATTCACCCCTCCACTTT. Translation: CASSLDRWDSPLHF.

Here the CDR3 reads CASSQNNEQFF. The CDR3 DNA reads TGTGCCAGTAGCCAAAACAATGAGCAGTTCTTC. The gene calls are TRBV28 and TRBJ2-1, with D uncertain. The germline V and J ends were trimmed by 9 bases and 5 bases, with 8 bases remaining between them. This CDR3 comprises 11 residues. Germline V gene lookup returns CDR1 MDHEN and CDR2 SYDVKM.

This chain connects TRBV21-1 to TRBJ2-3; no DNA check was done on the table's D call, TRBD1. TRBV21-1 is a known pseudogene. There are 16 residues in the CDR3. The CDR3 DNA reads TGTGCCAGCAGCAACAGCAACAGGGGTAGCACAGATACGCAGTATTTT. Encoded protein: CASSNSNRGSTDTQYF.

This clone showed up just once. Additional DNA sequences in this sample encode the identical CDR3. The J gene is TRBJ1-1, the V gene TRBV24-1; perhaps TRBD1 as D (5 bases). The CDR3 has 15 residues. Germline V gene sequence: CDR1 KGHDR, CDR2 SFDVKD. The V end was cut by 2 bases, the J end by 0 bases, with 9 bases between. Here the CDR3 reads CATSDSKGMNTEAFF. The CDR3 DNA is TGTGCCACCAGTGATTCAAAGGGGATGAACACTGAAGCTTTCTTT.

The chain combines TRBV28 with TRBJ2-7, with 10 bases fitting TRBD2. The CDR3 covers 22 residues. J was trimmed by 3 bases and V by 0 bases; bases with no gene match: 23. Per germline, CDR1 MDHEN and CDR2 SYDVKM. CDR3 loop: CASSLWDHGEKTSGDLSYEQYF. CDR3 nucleotide sequence: TGTGCCAGCAGTTTATGGGATCATGGGGAGAAAACTAGCGGGGACCTTAGCTACGAGCAGTACTTC.

This chain uses TRBV18 with TRBJ2-3, with TRBD2 matching over 8 bases. Per germline, CDR1 KGHSH and CDR2 LQKENI. The CDR3 is made up of 16 amino acids. V dropped 3 bases and J dropped 3; count of bases not matched to a gene: 8. The CDR3 bases are TGTGCCAGCTCACCCGCCGGGACTAGTAGGACAGATACGCAGTATTTT. The encoded protein is CASSPAGTSRTDTQYF.

The chain uses TRBV4-2 and TRBJ2-7, with D tentatively TRBD1 (6 bases). V was trimmed by 1 base and J by 2 bases, leaving 15 bases between them. The CDR3 runs 16 residues. Germline V CDR1 and CDR2: LGHNA, YNFKEQ. The CDR3, as DNA: TGTGCCAGCAGCCAAGTGGGTACAACAGGGACCTACGAGCAGTACTTC. The encoded protein is CASSQVGTTGTYEQYF.

The genes are TRBV6-5 and TRBJ2-3; 9 bases are a match to TRBD2. Germline values: CDR1 MNHEY, CDR2 SVGAGI. The V gene end was trimmed by 6 bases and the J gene end by 3 bases; junction bases not matched to a gene: 7. The CDR3 has 15 residues. As DNA, the CDR3 is TGTGCCAGCAGAGCCCATAGCGGGAGAACAGATACGCAGTATTTT. It codes for CASRAHSGRTDTQYF.

The genes are TRBV6-1 and TRBJ1-1, with TRBD1 identical over 9 bases. CDR3 length: 17 amino acids. Germline V gives CDR1 MNHNS, CDR2 SASEGT. V was pared by 6 bases and J by 1 base, with 12 bases of the junction left unmatched. The CDR3: CASSEPTGGGRNTEAFF. The CDR3 region has the DNA TGTGCCAGCAGCGAACCAACAGGGGGCGGAAGGAACACTGAAGCTTTCTTT.

This clone was detected only once. The chain employs TRBV28 and TRBJ2-3, with D perhaps being TRBD1 or TRBD2 (5 bases each). CDR1 and CDR2 from the germline V gene are MDHEN and SYDVKM. With 6 bases removed from V and 6 bases from J, the gap between germline ends came to 31 bases. CDR3 length: 19 amino acids. The CDR3 DNA sequence: TGTGCCAGCAGCTGGGGACGTCGGGGCGGGTACCGACCATGGGATACGCAGTATTTT. Encoded protein: CASSWGRRGGYRPWDTQYF.

The J gene is TRBJ1-3, the V gene TRBV2; D is perhaps TRBD1 (5 bases). There are 14 residues in the CDR3. Between the trimmed V and J ends, which lost 4 bases and 4 bases, there was a span of 11 bases. CDR1 is SNHLY and CDR2 is FYNNEI in the germline V gene. The CDR3 DNA reads as TGTGCCAGCAGTGGGGACTCCCAGGGAAACACCATATATTTT. Protein product: CASSGDSQGNTIYF. The full variable domain, rest sourced from reference TRBV2 and TRBJ1-3, is EPEVTQTPSHQVTQMGQEVILRCVPISNHLYFYWYRQILGQKVEFLVSFYNNEISEKSEIFDDQFSVERPDGSNFTLKIRSTKLEDSAMYFCASSGDSQGNTIYFGEGSWLTVV.

The chain links TRBV5-8 to TRBJ1-5; TRBD1 might be the D (6 bases). Germline V gives CDR1 SGHTS, CDR2 YDEGEE. The V end lost 5 bases, the J end lost 12 bases, and 12 bases lay between the germline ends. This CDR3 is 11 amino acids long. The CDR3: CASSWGGSQHF. CDR3 in DNA: TGTGCCAGCAGTTGGGGGGGCAGCCAGCATTTT.

Turning to this clone: The sample has other DNA sequences that encode this CDR3 too. The rearrangement joins TRBV5-1 to TRBJ2-7; D remains unclear. The germline V gene encodes CDR1 SGHRS and CDR2 YFSETQ. The CDR3 consists of 11 residues. Trimming left V 1 base short and J 3 bases short, with 2 bases between. CDR3 amino acids: CASSLNYEQYF. CDR3 DNA sequence: TGCGCCAGCAGCTTGAACTACGAGCAGTACTTC. The full variable domain, completed using reference TRBV5-1 and TRBJ2-7, is KAGVTQTPRYLIKTRGQQVTLSCSPISGHRSVSWYQQTPGQGLQFLFEYFSETQRNKGNFPGRFSGRQFSNSRSEMNVSTLELGDSALYLCASSLNYEQYFGPGTRLTVT.

The V call is TRBV7-9, the J call TRBJ2-1; unclear D gene. Trimming removed 7 bases from V and 0 bases from J, with 7 bases in between. CDR1 and CDR2 (germline): SEHNR, FQNEAQ (reference sequence). There are 13 residues in the CDR3. CDR3 coding DNA: TGTGCCAGCACCCCATTCTCCTACAATGAGCAGTTCTTC. It translates to CASTPFSYNEQFF.